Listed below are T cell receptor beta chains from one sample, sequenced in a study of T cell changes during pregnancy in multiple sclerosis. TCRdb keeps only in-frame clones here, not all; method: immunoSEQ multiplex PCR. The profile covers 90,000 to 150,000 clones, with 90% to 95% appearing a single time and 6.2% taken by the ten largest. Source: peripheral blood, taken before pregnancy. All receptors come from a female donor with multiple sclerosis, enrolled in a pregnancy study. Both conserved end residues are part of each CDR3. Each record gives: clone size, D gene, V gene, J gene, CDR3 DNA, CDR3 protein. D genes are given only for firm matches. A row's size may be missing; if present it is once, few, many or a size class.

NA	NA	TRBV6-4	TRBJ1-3	TGTGCCAGCAGCCAAGGGGTTGGAAACACCATATATTTT	CASSQGVGNTIYF
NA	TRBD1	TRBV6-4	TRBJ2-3	TGTGCCAGCAGCCTAGACAGGGCGACAGATACGCAGTATTTT	CASSLDRATDTQYF
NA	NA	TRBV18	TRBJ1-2	TGTGCCAGCTCACCTCGGCAGGGCGACGATGGCTACACCTTC	CASSPRQGDDGYTF
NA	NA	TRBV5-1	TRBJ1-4	TGCGCCAGCAGCTCGGGAGTTAATGAAAAACTGTTTTTT	CASSSGVNEKLFF
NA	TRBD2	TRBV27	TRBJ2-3	TGTGCCAGCAGCCCAACACCCCCACTAGCGGAGCATACGCAGTATTTT	CASSPTPPLAEHTQYF
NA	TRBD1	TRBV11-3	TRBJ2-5	TGTGCCAGCAGCCTACAGGGGGCGATGGGAGAGACCCAGTACTTC	CASSLQGAMGETQYF
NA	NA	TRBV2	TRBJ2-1	TGTGCCAGCAGTGCGACGACTAACGGGAGAAACGAGCAGTTCTTC	CASSATTNGRNEQFF
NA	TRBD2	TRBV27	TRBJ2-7	TGTGCCAGCAGCTTAGGAGCGGGATACGAGCAGTACTTC	CASSLGAGYEQYF
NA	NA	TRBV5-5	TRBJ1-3	TGTGCCAGCACCTTGCCGGGGGATGGAAACACCATATATTTT	CASTLPGDGNTIYF
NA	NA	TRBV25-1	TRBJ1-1	TGTGCCAGCAGTGAACTCGGGGACATGAACACTGAAGCTTTCTTT	CASSELGDMNTEAFF
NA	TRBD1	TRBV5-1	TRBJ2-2	TGCGCCAGCAGCCCTCCGACAGGGGGGTCGACCGGGGAGCTGTTTTTT	CASSPPTGGSTGELFF
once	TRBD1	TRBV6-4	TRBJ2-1	TGTGCCAGCAGTGACTCGAACGGGACAGGGCTTGTCTATGAGCAGTTCTTC	CASSDSNGTGLVYEQFF
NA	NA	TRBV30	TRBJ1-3	TGTGCCTGGAGTGCCAGTTTCTCTGGAAACACCATATATTTT	CAWSASFSGNTIYF
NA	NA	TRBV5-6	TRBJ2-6	TGTGCCAGCAGCTTGTCCGGGACACCGCACTCTGGGGCCAACGTCCTGACTTTC	CASSLSGTPHSGANVLTF
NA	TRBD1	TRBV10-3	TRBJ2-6	TGTGCCTCCCACTCAGGGGGCCCATACTCTGGGGCCAACGTCCTGACTTTC	CASHSGGPYSGANVLTF
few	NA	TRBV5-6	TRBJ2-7	TGTGCCAGCAGCTCCTCGGGTGGATCCCACGAGCAGTACTTC	CASSSSGGSHEQYF
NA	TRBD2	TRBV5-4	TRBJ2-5	TGTGCCAGCAGCACCCGGACTAGTGGGGGAGAGACCCAGTACTTC	CASSTRTSGGETQYF
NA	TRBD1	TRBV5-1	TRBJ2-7	TGCGCCAGCAGCTGGACAGGGGAGAACACCTACGAGCAGTACTTC	CASSWTGENTYEQYF
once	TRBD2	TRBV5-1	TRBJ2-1	TGCGCCAGCAGCCCCGGACGACTAGCGGGAGGACTGAGCTCCTACAATGAGCAGTTCTTC	CASSPGRLAGGLSSYNEQFF
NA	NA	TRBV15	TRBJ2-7	TGTGCCACCAGCAGAGATTCTGGGGGGTTCTCCTACGAGCAGTACTTC	CATSRDSGGFSYEQYF
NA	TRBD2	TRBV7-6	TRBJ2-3	TGTGCCAGCAGCGTACTCGGTCGGGCTAGCGGGAGGGGGGCCGATACGCAGTATTTT	CASSVLGRASGRGADTQYF
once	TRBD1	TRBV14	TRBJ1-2	TGTGCCAGCAGCCAGACAGGGCGAGTGCAGAACTATGGCTACACCTTC	CASSQTGRVQNYGYTF
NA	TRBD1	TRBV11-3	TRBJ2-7	TGTGCCAGCAGGTCCGACAGGGAAGGCTACGAGCAGTACTTC	CASRSDREGYEQYF
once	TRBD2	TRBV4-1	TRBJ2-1	TGCGCCAGCAGCCACCAGACAGAGCGGCGGGGGAATGAGCAGTTCTTC	CASSHQTERRGNEQFF
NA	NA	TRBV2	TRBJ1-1	TGTGCCAGGCCACAGGGATTAGACACTGAAGCTTTCTTT	CARPQGLDTEAFF
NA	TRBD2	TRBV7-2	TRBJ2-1	TGTGCCAGCAGCACACGGGCGGGAGTGTCCAATGAGCAGTTCTTC	CASSTRAGVSNEQFF
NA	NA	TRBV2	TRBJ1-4	TGTGCCAGCAGTGGGGGCACGTATGAAAAACTGTTTTTT	CASSGGTYEKLFF
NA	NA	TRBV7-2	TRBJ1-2	TGTGCCAGCAGCTTAGCGCAGGGGCGGTATGGCTACACCTTC	CASSLAQGRYGYTF
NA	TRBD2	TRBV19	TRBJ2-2	TGTGCCAGTAGTATTGGTCGTCCTAGCGGGGGGACCGGTGGGGAGCTGTTTTTT	CASSIGRPSGGTGGELFF
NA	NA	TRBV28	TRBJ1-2	TGTGCCAGCTCTGACCCCCACAGGGCAGGGCAAGTCTATGGCTACACCTTC	CASSDPHRAGQVYGYTF
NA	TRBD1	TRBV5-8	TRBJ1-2	TGTGCCAGCAGCTTGGTGGGGGGACAGAGCTATGGCTACACCTTC	CASSLVGGQSYGYTF
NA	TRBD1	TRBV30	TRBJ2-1	TGTGCCTGCTTTCCGGGACAGGGACACTACAATGAGCAGTTCTTC	CACFPGQGHYNEQFF
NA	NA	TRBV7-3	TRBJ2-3	TGTGCCAGCAGCACCATTAGCGGAAATAGCACAGATACGCAGTATTTT	CASSTISGNSTDTQYF
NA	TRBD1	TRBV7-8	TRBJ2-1	TGTGCCAGCAGACTCACCGGGACAGGGGCCAATGAGCAGTTCTTC	CASRLTGTGANEQFF
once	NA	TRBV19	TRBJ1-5	TGTGCCAGTAGTACTCAGGGGCCCGGTGCGGGCAATCAGCCCCAGCATTTT	CASSTQGPGAGNQPQHF
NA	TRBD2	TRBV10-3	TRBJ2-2	TGTGCCAGCAAATCGGGGACTACCTCGAACACCGGGGAGCTGTTTTTT	CASKSGTTSNTGELFF